One and the same sample provided the 21 T cell receptor beta chains below, sequenced in a study of blood T cell repertoires in COVID-19 (dated by TCRdb to between 2020 and 2021). The method was the immunoSEQ multiplex PCR assay. As stored in TCRdb, this immuneACCESS dataset retains in-frame rearrangements with V and J assigned. A fraction of the clones does not appear; measured against another copy, unresolved V genes explain less than half of the discrepancy, and the remainder lacks a known reason. The sample profile shows about 41,000 clones; just under 85% of them were found once. The ten largest clones add up to less than 3.5% of the sample. Input material: peripheral blood. The receptors shown here come from a woman in her sixties with acute or convalescent COVID-19.

This clone was seen a single time. The CDR3 region has the DNA TGTGCCAGCAGCGGACAGCTCCCTTATGAAAAACTGTTTTTT. This encodes CASSGQLPYEKLFF. J is TRBJ1-4 and V is TRBV6-6; D might be TRBD1 (6 bases). The ends were cut back, 6 bases at V and 6 bases at J, with 14 bases in the middle. Germline loops: CDR1 MNHNY, CDR2 SVGAGI (reference sequence). The CDR3 loop spans 14 amino acids.

In its sample, this clone was seen a few times. The germline gene is not matched at one end of the junction; a read error may be the cause. The chain carries TRBV3-1 (or the pseudogene TRBV3-2) and TRBJ1-3; D is undetermined. The CDR3 is made up of 15 amino acids. Germline V gene sequence: CDR1 LGHDT, CDR2 YNNKEL (reference sequence). CDR3 amino acids: CASTQHTLTGNTIYF. CDR3 DNA sequence: TGTGCCAGCACCCAACACACCCTGACTGGAAACACCATATATTTT.

The genes are TRBV10-2 and TRBJ2-1; 13 bases agree with TRBD2. The germline V gene has CDR1 WSHSY and CDR2 SAAADI. Trimming at V came to 8 bases and at J to 1 base, leaving 5 bases not matched to a gene. CDR3 length: 16 residues. The CDR3 region is CASRTSGSLSYNEQFF. The CDR3 DNA follows: TGCGCCAGCCGGACTAGCGGGAGTCTGTCCTACAATGAGCAGTTCTTC.

This chain joins TRBV19 and TRBJ2-5; 12 bases agree with TRBD2. Germline V gene sequence: CDR1 LNHDA, CDR2 SQIVND (reference sequence). The CDR3 has 18 amino acids. Trimming removed 3 bases from V and 3 bases from J; junction bases left unmatched: 11. The CDR3 DNA sequence: TGTGCCAGTAGTATGGCGCGACTAGCGGGAGCCGCCGAAGAGACCCAGTACTTC. Protein product: CASSMARLAGAAEETQYF.

The chain couples TRBV9 to TRBJ2-1; 7 bases map to TRBD2. This CDR3 has 15 amino acids. Germline loops: CDR1 SGDLS, CDR2 YYNGEE. V gave up 2 bases and J gave up 6 bases; unmatched junction bases: 8. CDR3 DNA: TGTGCCAGCAGCGTTTTTGGGGCTAGCGGCAATGAGCAGTTCTTC. Protein sequence: CASSVFGASGNEQFF.

V is TRBV29-1 and J is TRBJ2-3; TRBD2 matches 7 bases. Germline CDR1 is SQVTM and CDR2 is ANQGSEA. This CDR3 has 14 amino acids. V gave up 4 bases and J gave up 5 bases; unmatched junction bases: 9. The CDR3 coding sequence is TGCAGCGTTGGTGGACTAGTTATTTTAGATACGCAGTATTTT. Protein: CSVGGLVILDTQYF.

The V call is TRBV13, the J call TRBJ2-7, with D uncertain. The CDR3 totals 12 residues. With 6 bases removed from V and 3 bases from J, the gap between germline ends came to 9 bases. Germline lookup yields CDR1 PRHDT and CDR2 FYEKMQ (reference sequence). Here the CDR3 DNA reads TGTGCCAGCAGTCTCGACAACTACGAGCAGTACTTC. It yields the protein CASSLDNYEQYF. Variable domain in full (rest from reference TRBV13 and TRBJ2-7): AAGVIQSPRHLIKEKRETATLKCYPIPRHDTVYWYQQGPGQDPQFLISFYEKMQSDKGSIPDRFSAQQFSDYHSELNMSSLELGDSALYFCASSLDNYEQYFGPGTRLTVT.

The CDR3 reads CATSESGMYGYTF. DNA for the CDR3: TGTGCCACCAGTGAGTCAGGGATGTATGGCTACACCTTC. The chain is built from TRBV24-1 and TRBJ1-2; a possible D gene is TRBD1 (5 bases). Germline V gene lookup returns CDR1 KGHDR and CDR2 SFDVKD. V was clipped by 4 bases and J by 5 bases, with 10 bases between them. The CDR3 totals 13 residues.

The V call is TRBV7-2, the J call TRBJ2-1, with 11 bases that match TRBD2. V lost 5 bases to trimming and J lost 2 bases; unmatched junction nucleotides: 14. Per germline, CDR1 SGHTA and CDR2 FQGNSA. This CDR3 region has 19 residues. Written as DNA, the CDR3 is TGTGCCAGCAGCCTCACCTGGACTAGCGGGCGGAAAACCTACAATGAGCAGTTCTTC. This sequence encodes CASSLTWTSGRKTYNEQFF.

The J gene is TRBJ2-5, the V gene TRBV6-5, with 7 bases aligning to TRBD2. J lost 5 bases, V lost 6 bases, and 9 bases had no gene match. The CDR3 has 14 amino acids. Germline V gene lookup returns CDR1 MNHEY and CDR2 SVGAGI. The CDR3: CASRLIGEGETQYF. The CDR3, as DNA: TGTGCCAGCAGGCTCATTGGGGAGGGGGAGACCCAGTACTTC.

The chain employs TRBV4-1 and TRBJ2-5; 8 bases line up with TRBD1. This CDR3 contains 15 residues. Germline assignment: CDR1 MGHRA and CDR2 YSYEKL. Trimming took 4 bases from V and 5 from J; bases not matched to a gene: 9. CDR3 in amino acids: CASSPGQGVRETQYF. The CDR3 coding sequence is TGCGCCAGCAGCCCCGGACAGGGTGTTAGGGAGACCCAGTACTTC.

The V gene is TRBV28, the J gene TRBJ1-6; 10 nucleotides align to TRBD1. Germline V gives CDR1 MDHEN, CDR2 SYDVKM. The CDR3 has 13 residues. With V trimmed by 11 bases and J by 9 bases, 7 bases remained unmatched. The CDR3 sequence is CAALGTGASPLHF. The CDR3 bases are TGTGCCGCTTTGGGGACAGGGGCTTCACCCCTCCACTTT.

This rearrangement joins TRBV28 to TRBJ1-5, with D perhaps TRBD1 (6 bases). This CDR3 spans 15 amino acids. The germline V gene encodes CDR1 MDHEN and CDR2 SYDVKM. V was shortened by 3 bases and J by 0 bases, with 9 bases between the two germline ends. The CDR3 here is CASSFQGYSNQPQHF. Here the CDR3 DNA reads TGTGCCAGCAGTTTTCAGGGGTATAGCAATCAGCCCCAGCATTTT.

The chain is built from TRBV7-2 and TRBJ2-3, with D maybe TRBD2 (7 bases). Germline V gives CDR1 SGHTA, CDR2 FQGNSA. The V end was cut by 4 bases, the J end by 4 bases, with 18 bases between. The CDR3 spans 16 residues. The CDR3 sequence is CASSWMGGLGSDTQYF. The CDR3 bases are TGTGCCAGCAGCTGGATGGGGGGGCTGGGCTCAGATACGCAGTATTTT.

V gene TRBV11-2 combines with J gene TRBJ2-2, with TRBD2 matching over 10 bases. The CDR3 consists of 16 residues. Looked up from germline, CDR1 is SGHAT and CDR2 is FQNNGV. The junction had 7 bases not matched to a gene; V was cut back by 2 bases and J by 7 bases. CDR3 in DNA: TGTGCCAGCAGCTTAAGCGGGAGGGCCATTGACGGGGAGCTGTTTTTT. Protein: CASSLSGRAIDGELFF.

DNA for the CDR3: TGTGCCAGCAGACCGGTGAACACTGAAGCTTTCTTT. This encodes CASRPVNTEAFF. The V gene is TRBV28, the J gene TRBJ1-1; D gene ambiguous. Germline CDR1 reads MDHEN; CDR2 reads SYDVKM. The CDR3 loop spans 12 amino acids. V shed 6 bases and J shed 0 bases, with 5 bases lying between them.

The CDR3: CSVGQGSKYGYTF. Written as DNA, the CDR3 is TGCAGCGTTGGACAGGGCTCGAAGTATGGCTACACCTTC. V usage is TRBV29-1 and J usage is TRBJ1-2; 7 bases are a match to TRBD1. V shed 4 bases, J shed 5 bases, and the junction held 7 bases outside the gene matches. The germline gives CDR1 SQVTM, CDR2 ANQGSEA. This CDR3 region has 13 residues.

The chain uses TRBV7-3 and TRBJ1-3; D ambiguous. From germline, CDR1 is SGHTA and CDR2 FQGTGA. Trimming stripped 5 bases from V and 4 bases from J, with 18 bases between. CDR3 size: 16 residues. The CDR3 sequence is CASSLPKREGGNTIYF. For the CDR3, the DNA is TGTGCCAGCAGCCTCCCCAAGAGGGAAGGCGGAAACACCATATATTTT.

This clone has only one observation. The chain couples TRBV27 to TRBJ1-2, with TRBD1 matching over 7 bases. Trimming removed 6 bases from V and 0 bases from J; junction bases left unmatched: 4. CDR3 length equals 14 residues. CDR1 is MNHEY, CDR2 SMNVEV, per germline (reference sequence). CDR3 nucleotides: TGTGCCAGCAGCCGAACAGGGGCTAACTATGGCTACACCTTC. Protein: CASSRTGANYGYTF.

V usage is TRBV19 and J usage is TRBJ1-1; maybe TRBD1 (6 bases). The ends were cut back, 7 bases at V and 5 bases at J, with 14 bases in the middle. The CDR3 consists of 13 residues. CDR1 and CDR2 from the germline V gene are LNHDA and SQIVND (reference sequence). CDR3 DNA sequence: TGTGCCAGTATTGAGACGCAGGGGACTGAAGCTTTCTTT. It specifies CASIETQGTEAFF. The full variable domain, in which reference TRBV19 and TRBJ1-1 provide the parts outside the CDR3, is DGGITQSPKYLFRKEGQNVTLSCEQNLNHDAMYWYRQDPGQGLRLIYYSQIVNDFQKGDIAEGYSVSREKKESFPLTVTSAQKNPTAFYLCASIETQGTEAFFGQGTRLTVV.

This clone was found once. The chain couples TRBV28 to TRBJ1-5; 9 bases fit TRBD1. This CDR3 comprises 14 residues. Germline V gene sequence: CDR1 MDHEN, CDR2 SYDVKM. The trim removed 8 bases at V and 1 base at J, leaving 3 bases unmatched. CDR3 amino acids: CASWDRASNQPQHF. CDR3 DNA: TGTGCCAGCTGGGACAGGGCGAGCAATCAGCCCCAGCATTTT.